This paragraph reports one TCR beta chain. Its cognate antigen is unknown. Germline-derived CDR1 and CDR2 are MGHRA and YSYEKL. The CDR3 has 16 residues. The ends were cut back, 0 bases at V and 5 bases at J, with 16 bases in the middle. The protocol was immunoSEQ multiplex PCR, while the TCRdb copy is restricted to in-frame clones and leaves out a portion. The data show 90,000 or so clones, approximately 78% seen once. The data originate from a study of graft-versus-host responses after intestinal transplantation. Across the study: Uniformly, recipients were administered anti-thymocyte globulin induction with subsequent tacrolimus and steroids for 2 to 3 years. The study's findings and limits: Marrow from the recipient contained GvH clones, some of which had appeared first in ileum or blood.

The rearrangement links TRBV4-1 to TRBJ2-5; no clear D. The source is a human donor who received an intestinal transplant. The sample was unstimulated CD4+ T cells sorted from spleen or lymph node cells, taken before intestinal transplant. CDR3 DNA sequence: TGCGCCAGCAGCCAAGATCACAGTCCTGGATGGGAGACCCAGTACTTC. It specifies CASSQDHSPGWETQYF.